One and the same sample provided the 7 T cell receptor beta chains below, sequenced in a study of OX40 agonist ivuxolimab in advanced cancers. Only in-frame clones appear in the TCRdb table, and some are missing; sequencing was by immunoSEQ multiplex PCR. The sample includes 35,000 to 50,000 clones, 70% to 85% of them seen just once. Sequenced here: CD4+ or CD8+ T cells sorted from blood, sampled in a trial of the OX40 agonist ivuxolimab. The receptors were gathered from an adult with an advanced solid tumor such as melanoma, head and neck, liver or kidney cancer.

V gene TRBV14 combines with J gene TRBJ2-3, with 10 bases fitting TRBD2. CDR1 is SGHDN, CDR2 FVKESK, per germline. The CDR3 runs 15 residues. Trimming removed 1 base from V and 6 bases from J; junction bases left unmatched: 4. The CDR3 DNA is TGTGCCAGCAGCCAAGTTATAGCGGGAGGTGATACGCAGTATTTT. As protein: CASSQVIAGGDTQYF.

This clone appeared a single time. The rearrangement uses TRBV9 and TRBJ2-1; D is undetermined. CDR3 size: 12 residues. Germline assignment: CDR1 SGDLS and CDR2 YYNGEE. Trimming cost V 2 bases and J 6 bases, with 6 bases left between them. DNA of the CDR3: TGTGCCAGCAGCGTTAGTGTCAATGAGCAGTTCTTC. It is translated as CASSVSVNEQFF.

CDR3 loop: CASSPGRNTEAFF. The CDR3 coding sequence is TGTGCCAGCAGCCCGGGCAGGAACACTGAAGCTTTCTTT. The genes are TRBV9 and TRBJ1-1; D unresolved. The CDR3 is 13 amino acids. Trimming shortened V by 4 bases and J by 1 base, and 8 bases separated the two germline ends. The V gene's germline CDR1 is SGDLS and CDR2 YYNGEE.

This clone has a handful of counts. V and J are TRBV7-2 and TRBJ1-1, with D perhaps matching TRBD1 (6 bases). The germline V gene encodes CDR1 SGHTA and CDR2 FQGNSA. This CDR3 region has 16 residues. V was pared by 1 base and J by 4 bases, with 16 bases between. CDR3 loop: CASSLVPGDMITEAFF. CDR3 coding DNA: TGTGCCAGCAGCTTAGTCCCAGGGGACATGATCACTGAAGCTTTCTTT.

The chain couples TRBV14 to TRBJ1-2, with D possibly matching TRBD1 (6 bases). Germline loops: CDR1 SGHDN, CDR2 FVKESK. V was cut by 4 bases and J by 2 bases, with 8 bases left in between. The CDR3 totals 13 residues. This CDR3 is CASSPDRNYGYTF. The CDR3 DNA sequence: TGTGCCAGCAGCCCGGACAGAAACTATGGCTACACCTTC.

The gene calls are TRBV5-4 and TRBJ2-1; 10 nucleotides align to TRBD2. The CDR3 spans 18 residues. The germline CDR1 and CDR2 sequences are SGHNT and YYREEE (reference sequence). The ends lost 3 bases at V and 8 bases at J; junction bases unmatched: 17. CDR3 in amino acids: CASSSTRLAGALIDEQFF. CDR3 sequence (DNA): TGTGCCAGCAGCTCCACGCGACTAGCGGGCGCCCTCATCGATGAGCAGTTCTTC.

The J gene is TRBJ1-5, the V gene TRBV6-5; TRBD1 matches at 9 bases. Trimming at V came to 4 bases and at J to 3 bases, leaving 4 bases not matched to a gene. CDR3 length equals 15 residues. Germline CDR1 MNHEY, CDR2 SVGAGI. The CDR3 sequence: CASSSGQGNNQPQHF. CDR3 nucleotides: TGTGCCAGCAGTTCGGGACAGGGTAACAATCAGCCCCAGCATTTT.